This T cell receptor beta chain was recorded in a study of CD8+CD57+ T cells in acquired aplastic anemia. Both TCR beta VDJ combination and CDR3 sequence profiling were carried out. Genomic DNA was the template for this profiling. MiXCR was run by TCRdb on the reads, yielding one entry per CDR3 protein. The sample lists fewer than 250,000 distinct CDR3 sequences, approximately 49% seen once, with more than 15% in the top ten. Germline values: CDR1 LNHNV, CDR2 YYDKDF (reference sequence). The CDR3 loop spans 14 amino acids. The V and J ends lost 0 bases and 5 bases respectively, with 10 bases between them.

The chain is built from TRBV15 and TRBJ2-5; TRBD2 might be the D (5 bases). Sequencing used sorted CD4+, CD8+, or CD8+CD57+ T cells (not recorded which) from PBMCs. This receptor was obtained from a human donor in good health, serving as a control. CDR3 region: CATSRERERETQYF. CDR3 DNA sequence: TGTGCCACCAGCAGAGAGAGGGAGAGGGAGACCCAGTACTTC.